What follows is one TCR beta chain and its context. The data were obtained in a study of blood T cell repertoires in COVID-19. In the study overall: PBMCs, B-cell-depleted T cells, or T cells provided the cDNA or gDNA that made up the material.

Measured with immunoSEQ multiplex PCR; TCRdb has only the in-frame clones, and not every one. The sample includes about 270,000 clones, approximately 90% of them seen just once. Germline V gene sequence: CDR1 GTSNPN, CDR2 SVGIG (reference sequence). Losses at the gene ends were 7 bases for V and 10 bases for J; bases not matched to a gene: 5. This CDR3 region has 13 residues. This study enrolled people aged 18 to 89 from about two dozen US geographic areas. The sequence was collected from a woman aged 40 to 50 with acute COVID-19. The rearrangement uses TRBV30 and TRBJ1-6, with 12 bases matching TRBD1. The sequencing sample was made of PBMCs or T cells enriched from blood (not recorded which). CDR3 region: CAFRDRGLSPLHF. The CDR3 DNA reads as TGTGCCTTCCGGGACAGGGGGCTATCACCCCTCCACTTT.